The rows below give T cell receptor beta chains drawn from one sample of a study of beta chain features in type 1 diabetes. The method was immunoSEQ multiplex PCR; TCRdb's version includes in-frame clones alone and lacks a portion of them. Among under 250,000 clones listed, 12% to 15% were seen once. Material for sequencing was naive CD4+ T cells from blood. The receptor source for this set is a woman aged 40 to 50 in good health. The CDR3 runs from the conserved cysteine through the conserved F or W. A D gene is named only where the DNA matches it firmly. Only part of the rows carry a size: once, few, many, or a class if the clone is expanded.

DNA: TGTGCCAGCAGCCCCGCGGGTCGAGAGAACGAGCAGTACTTC; CDR3: CASSPAGRENEQYF; D: .; V: TRBV7-9; J: TRBJ2-7; size: few
DNA: TGCAGCGTTGAAGTACTACTAGCGGGGAGCGAGCAGTACTTC; CDR3: CSVEVLLAGSEQYF; D: TRBD2; V: TRBV29-1; J: TRBJ2-7; size: .
DNA: TGTGCCAGCAGCAAATCCGGACAGGGAGATCGCGAGCAGTACTTC; CDR3: CASSKSGQGDREQYF; D: TRBD1; V: TRBV6-5; J: TRBJ2-7; size: few
DNA: TGCGCCAGCAGCTTTAGCGGGGTTATTGTAAATGAGCAGTTCTTC; CDR3: CASSFSGVIVNEQFF; D: TRBD2; V: TRBV5-1; J: TRBJ2-1; size: few
DNA: TGTGCCAGCAGTGAACAGGGGAACACTGAAGCTTTCTTT; CDR3: CASSEQGNTEAFF; D: .; V: TRBV6-1; J: TRBJ1-1; size: few
DNA: TGTGCCAGCAGCTTAGCGGGACAGGGGAACACTGAAGCTTTCTTT; CDR3: CASSLAGQGNTEAFF; D: TRBD1; V: TRBV11-1; J: TRBJ1-1; size: .
DNA: TGTGCCAGCGGGCAGGGGAGAAACACCATATATTTT; CDR3: CASGQGRNTIYF; D: .; V: TRBV6-5; J: TRBJ1-3; size: .
DNA: TGTGCCAGCAGCTTGGATTGGTCGGGAGGTGAGACCCAGTACTTC; CDR3: CASSLDWSGGETQYF; D: TRBD2; V: TRBV5-4; J: TRBJ2-5; size: .
DNA: TGTGCCAGCCTAGGAGGGGGCGAAAGGCATGGCTACACCTTC; CDR3: CASLGGGERHGYTF; D: TRBD1; V: TRBV6-5; J: TRBJ1-2; size: .
DNA: TGTGCCAGCAGGAGGCAGGGTCAGGAGACCCAGTACTTC; CDR3: CASRRQGQETQYF; D: .; V: TRBV27; J: TRBJ2-5; size: few
DNA: TGTGCCAGCAGTCCGCGACAGGGGTACGAGCAGTACTTC; CDR3: CASSPRQGYEQYF; D: TRBD1; V: TRBV25-1; J: TRBJ2-7; size: few
DNA: TGTGCCAGCAGTGAGTTGGGGAACAGAGGGGAGACCCAGTACTTC; CDR3: CASSELGNRGETQYF; D: .; V: TRBV2; J: TRBJ2-5; size: .
DNA: TGTGCCACCAGCAGAGATAATTGGGCCTCACTAGCCAAAAACATTCAGTACTTC; CDR3: CATSRDNWASLAKNIQYF; D: .; V: TRBV15; J: TRBJ2-4; size: .
DNA: TGCGCCAGCAGCTTGGCTCCAGGGGGCACAGATACGCAGTATTTT; CDR3: CASSLAPGGTDTQYF; D: .; V: TRBV5-1; J: TRBJ2-3; size: .
DNA: TGTGCCAGCTCGCTCGACAGACTCTCTAATGAAAAACTGTTTTTT; CDR3: CASSLDRLSNEKLFF; D: .; V: TRBV18; J: TRBJ1-4; size: .
DNA: TGTGCCAGCAGCTTGGACCGAAGCGCTGAAGCTTTCTTT; CDR3: CASSLDRSAEAFF; D: .; V: TRBV5-6; J: TRBJ1-1; size: few
DNA: TGTGCCAGCAGCACGGACAGGTTGAACACTGAAGCTTTCTTT; CDR3: CASSTDRLNTEAFF; D: TRBD1; V: TRBV7-8; J: TRBJ1-1; size: few
DNA: TGTGCCAGCAGCTTAGCGGCTAGCGGGGGGACAGATACGCAGTATTTT; CDR3: CASSLAASGGTDTQYF; D: TRBD2; V: TRBV7-2; J: TRBJ2-3; size: .
DNA: TGTGCCATCAGTGAATATGGGACAACTAGGGCAGATACGCAGTATTTT; CDR3: CAISEYGTTRADTQYF; D: .; V: TRBV10-3; J: TRBJ2-3; size: .
DNA: TGTGCCATCAGGGCCGGGACACCGAACAATGAGCAGTTCTTC; CDR3: CAIRAGTPNNEQFF; D: .; V: TRBV10-3; J: TRBJ2-1; size: few
DNA: TGTGCCAGCAGCGTAGTAGCGGAGCCAAACATTCAGTACTTC; CDR3: CASSVVAEPNIQYF; D: .; V: TRBV9; J: TRBJ2-4; size: .
DNA: TGTGCCAGCTCACCCGTCCTTAGCGGGGTTATCTACGAGCAGTACTTC; CDR3: CASSPVLSGVIYEQYF; D: TRBD2; V: TRBV18; J: TRBJ2-7; size: .
DNA: TGTGCCAGCAGCGGCACAGGGGGCGCAGATACGCAGTATTTT; CDR3: CASSGTGGADTQYF; D: TRBD1; V: TRBV7-2; J: TRBJ2-3; size: few
DNA: TGTGCCAGCAGGGAAACAGGGATGAGCACAGATACGCAGTATTTT; CDR3: CASRETGMSTDTQYF; D: .; V: TRBV2; J: TRBJ2-3; size: few
DNA: TGTGCCAGTAGTCTCGCAGTGAACACCGGGGAGCTGTTTTTT; CDR3: CASSLAVNTGELFF; D: .; V: TRBV19; J: TRBJ2-2; size: few
DNA: TGTGCCACCAGCAGATTCCGGACAGGGGACTCACCCCTCCACTTT; CDR3: CATSRFRTGDSPLHF; D: TRBD1; V: TRBV15; J: TRBJ1-6; size: .
DNA: TGTGCCAGCAGCCGCTTCGGGACTAGCGGGGTCAGCTCCTACAATGAGCAGTTCTTC; CDR3: CASSRFGTSGVSSYNEQFF; D: TRBD2; V: TRBV14; J: TRBJ2-1; size: many
DNA: TGCGCCAGCAGCCAAGACGGGCTGGGGAGTCGCAAACTGTTTTTT; CDR3: CASSQDGLGSRKLFF; D: .; V: TRBV4-3; J: TRBJ1-4; size: few
DNA: TGTGCCAGCAGGCCCACAGGGGAGAGCAATCAGCCCCAGCATTTT; CDR3: CASRPTGESNQPQHF; D: TRBD1; V: TRBV6-7; J: TRBJ1-5; size: few
DNA: TGTGCCAGCAGCTCGACAGGCTATGGCTACACCTTC; CDR3: CASSSTGYGYTF; D: .; V: TRBV7-9; J: TRBJ1-2; size: many
DNA: TGTGCCAGCAGCTTACAGGCAAATCAGCCCCAGCATTTT; CDR3: CASSLQANQPQHF; D: .; V: TRBV11-2; J: TRBJ1-5; size: few
DNA: TGTGCCAGCAGCTTGGTTCTCGGGACAGGGGACTTGAACACCGGGGAGCTGTTTTTT; CDR3: CASSLVLGTGDLNTGELFF; D: TRBD1; V: TRBV5-4; J: TRBJ2-2; size: few
DNA: TGTGCCAGTAGTATAGTTAGCGGGGGGATAATAAATGAGCAGTTCTTC; CDR3: CASSIVSGGIINEQFF; D: TRBD2; V: TRBV19; J: TRBJ2-1; size: few
DNA: TGTGCCAGTAGTATAGGGGGACAGGGATTTGAAGCTTTCTTT; CDR3: CASSIGGQGFEAFF; D: TRBD1; V: TRBV19; J: TRBJ1-1; size: few
DNA: TGTGCCAGCAGCACACCACAACAGGGTGGCCCTTCCTACGAGCAGTACTTC; CDR3: CASSTPQQGGPSYEQYF; D: .; V: TRBV21-1; J: TRBJ2-7; size: .
DNA: TGTGCCAGCAGACCGACAGTTCAAGAGACCCAGTACTTC; CDR3: CASRPTVQETQYF; D: .; V: TRBV5-4; J: TRBJ2-5; size: few
DNA: TGCAGCGTTGACCAGAGGACAGGGGGACTATCCCGGGGGCAGTACTTC; CDR3: CSVDQRTGGLSRGQYF; D: TRBD1; V: TRBV29-1; J: TRBJ2-7; size: .
DNA: TGTGCCAGCAGCTTGGATACGGGGAGGGCCTACGAGCAGTACTTC; CDR3: CASSLDTGRAYEQYF; D: TRBD2; V: TRBV5-8; J: TRBJ2-7; size: few
DNA: TGTGCCAGCAGCCCGCGACTAGCGGGGGCGGTGGATACGCAGTATTTT; CDR3: CASSPRLAGAVDTQYF; D: TRBD2; V: TRBV11-1; J: TRBJ2-3; size: .
DNA: TGTGCCAGCAGACACAGGTTAGGGGACACCGGGGAGCTGTTTTTT; CDR3: CASRHRLGDTGELFF; D: .; V: TRBV6-6; J: TRBJ2-2; size: .
DNA: TGTGCCAGCAGCTCGACTAGCGGGGGTGCAGATACGCAGTATTTT; CDR3: CASSSTSGGADTQYF; D: TRBD2; V: TRBV7-9; J: TRBJ2-3; size: .
DNA: TGTGCCAGCAGTGACGGCGGGACGGATGTTAGAGTTCAGTACTTC; CDR3: CASSDGGTDVRVQYF; D: .; V: TRBV25-1; J: TRBJ2-4; size: .